This section outlines one T cell receptor beta chain sequence together with its context. The antigen is unknown. V was clipped by 4 bases and J by 7 bases, with 18 bases between them. Germline lookup yields CDR1 SGHRS and CDR2 YFSETQ. The CDR3 is 15 residues long. This sample was included in a study of PD-L1 blockade in urothelial cancer. Study-wide context: Among blood samples, the median T cell count was some 150,000. Study-wide results and limits: Durable benefit was linked to greater 3-week expansion of tumor-associated blood clones.

Time point in this sample: pretreatment peripheral blood. Patients presented with locally advanced or metastatic urothelial carcinoma. Libraries were prepared by immunoSEQ multiplex PCR; TCRdb keeps only in-frame clonotypes and omits some of them. The table includes about 74,000 clones, roughly 90% detected once. This sample comprised PBMCs, obtained around atezolizumab (anti-PD-L1) treatment. The gene calls are TRBV5-1 and TRBJ2-1; no definite D call. The source of this sequence is a man aged 70-80 years with urothelial cancer. The CDR3 DNA sequence: TGCGCCAGCAGCCTGACCCACTATCTGTATAATGAGCAGTTCTTC. Translating it yields CASSLTHYLYNEQFF.